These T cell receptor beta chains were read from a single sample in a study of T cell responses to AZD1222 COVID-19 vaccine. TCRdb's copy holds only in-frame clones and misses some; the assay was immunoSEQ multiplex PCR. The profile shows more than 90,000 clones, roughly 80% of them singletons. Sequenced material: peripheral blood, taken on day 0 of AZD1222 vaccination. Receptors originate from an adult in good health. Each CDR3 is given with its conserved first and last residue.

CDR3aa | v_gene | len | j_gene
CASSSTFNEYF | TRBV28 | 11 | TRBJ2-7
CASSNLAFRSVNEQFF | TRBV21-1 | 16 | TRBJ2-1
CASSYASLYEQYF | TRBV6-6 | 13 | TRBJ2-7
CASSQKTNTEAFF | TRBV3-1/TRBV3-2 | 13 | TRBJ1-1
CASRRTGYGDEQYF | TRBV6-5 | 14 | TRBJ2-7
CASSQSGRAYGYTF | TRBV23-1 | 14 | TRBJ1-2
CASSHYGNQPQHF | TRBV5-8 | 13 | TRBJ1-5
CASSFSRGRTTDTQYF | TRBV7-2 | 16 | TRBJ2-3
CASSPAGLNQPQHF | TRBV18 | 14 | TRBJ1-5
CASSQDMGIYNEQFF | TRBV4-3 | 15 | TRBJ2-1
CASRRGGSYNEQFF | TRBV5-4 | 14 | TRBJ2-1
CASSFTGVISGNTIYF | TRBV18 | 16 | TRBJ1-3
CASSLDAVSYEQYF | TRBV11-3 | 14 | TRBJ2-7
CASSLDQPRLYNEQFF | TRBV5-1 | 16 | TRBJ2-1
CASSPLPRAGANVLTF | TRBV11-2 | 16 | TRBJ2-6
CASSSTSASSYEQYF | TRBV7-9 | 15 | TRBJ2-7
CASSTIDSASEAFF | TRBV11-2 | 14 | TRBJ1-1
CASSRGRETQYF | TRBV6-2/TRBV6-3 | 12 | TRBJ2-5
CATAPVYNPAEQYF | TRBV28 | 14 | TRBJ2-7
CASKDYNEQFF | TRBV6-5 | 11 | TRBJ2-1
CASSFVGGGGYTF | TRBV12-3/TRBV12-4 | 13 | TRBJ1-2
CASSQYQGAYGYTF | TRBV4-1 | 14 | TRBJ1-2
CASSTGAGQPQHF | TRBV19 | 13 | TRBJ1-5
CASLPPGRYGYTF | TRBV7-2 | 13 | TRBJ1-2
CASSLSPISVYGYTF | TRBV28 | 15 | TRBJ1-2
CASSGGTGGKSSYEQYF | TRBV13 | 17 | TRBJ2-7
CASKNGPGSGELFF | TRBV19 | 14 | TRBJ2-2
CASSSTSGMLTDTQYF | TRBV28 | 16 | TRBJ2-3
CSVSPGQGVETQYF | TRBV29-1 | 14 | TRBJ2-5